This T cell receptor beta chain appears in the sequencing data of a study of regulatory T cells in long-lasting Graves disease. This clonotype appeared a few times. Antigen specificity is unknown. Time point given: persistent/refractory GD, antithyroid drugs over 5 years with positive TRAb. PBMCs provided the RNA from which the TCR library was made. With EDTA tubes as the receptacles, about 8.1 milliliters of peripheral blood were drawn. Study results and caveats: Persistent disease favored TRBV28, TRBJ1-2 and TRBJ2-5. Relative to newly diagnosed Graves' patients, persistent ones had lower TCR diversity. New patients shared fewer public clonotypes (roughly 910) than persistent patients did (about 3,000).

V lost 4 bases and J lost 7, with 24 bases in between. This CDR3 spans 16 amino acids. Germline V CDR1 and CDR2: SQVTM, ANQGSEA. Investigators prepared the TCR beta libraries by applying iRepertoire HTBI primers and Arm-PCR of CDR3 regions. A single record per CDR3 protein comes from TCRdb applying MiXCR to the multiplex PCR reads. This table has fewer than 600,000 distinct CDR3 sequences, around a fifth appearing once. The gene calls are TRBV29-1 and TRBJ2-3; D remains ambiguous. This sequence was found in a female donor with Graves disease. This sample comprised peripheral blood mononuclear cells (PBMCs), obtained when the disease was refractory, from a patient treated with antithyroid drugs. The CDR3 nucleotides read TGCAGCGTTGGGGGATTACCAACTCTACGGAGCTATACGCAGTATTTT. This gives the protein CSVGGLPTLRSYTQYF.